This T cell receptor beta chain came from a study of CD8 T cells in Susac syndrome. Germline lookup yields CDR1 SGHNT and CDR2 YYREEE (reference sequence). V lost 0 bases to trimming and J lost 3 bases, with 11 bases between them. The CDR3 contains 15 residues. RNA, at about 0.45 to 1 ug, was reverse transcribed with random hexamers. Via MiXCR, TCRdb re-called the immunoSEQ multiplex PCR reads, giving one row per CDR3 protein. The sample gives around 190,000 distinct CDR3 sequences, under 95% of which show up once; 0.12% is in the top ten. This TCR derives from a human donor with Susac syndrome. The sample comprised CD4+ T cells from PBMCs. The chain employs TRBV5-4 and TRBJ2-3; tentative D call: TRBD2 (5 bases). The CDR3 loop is CASSLVYPGTDTQYF. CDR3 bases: TGTGCCAGCAGCTTGGTGTATCCGGGGACAGATACGCAGTATTTT.